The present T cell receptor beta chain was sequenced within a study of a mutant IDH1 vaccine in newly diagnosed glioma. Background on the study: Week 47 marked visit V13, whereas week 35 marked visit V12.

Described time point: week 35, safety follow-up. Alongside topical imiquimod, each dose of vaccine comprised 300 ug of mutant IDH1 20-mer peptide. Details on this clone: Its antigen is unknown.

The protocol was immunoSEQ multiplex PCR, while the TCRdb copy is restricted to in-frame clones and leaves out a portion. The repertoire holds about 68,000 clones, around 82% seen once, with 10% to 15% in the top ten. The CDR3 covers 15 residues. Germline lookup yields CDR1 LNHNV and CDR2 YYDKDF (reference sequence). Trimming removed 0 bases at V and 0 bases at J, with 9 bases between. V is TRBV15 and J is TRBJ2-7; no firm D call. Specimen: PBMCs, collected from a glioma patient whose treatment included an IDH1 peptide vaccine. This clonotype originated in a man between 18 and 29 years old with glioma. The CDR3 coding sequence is TGTGCCACCAGCAGAGATCCCGGTGTCTCCTACGAGCAGTACTTC. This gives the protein CATSRDPGVSYEQYF.